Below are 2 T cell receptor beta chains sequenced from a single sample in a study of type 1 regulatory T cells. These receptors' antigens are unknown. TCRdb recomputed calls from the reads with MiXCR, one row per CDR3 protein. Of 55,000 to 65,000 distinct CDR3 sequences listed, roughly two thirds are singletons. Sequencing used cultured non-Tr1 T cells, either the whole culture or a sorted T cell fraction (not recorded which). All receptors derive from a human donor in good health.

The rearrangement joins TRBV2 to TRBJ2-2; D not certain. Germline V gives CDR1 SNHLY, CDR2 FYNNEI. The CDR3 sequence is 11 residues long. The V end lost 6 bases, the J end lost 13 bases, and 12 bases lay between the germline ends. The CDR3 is CASSYSLGLFF. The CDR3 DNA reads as TGTGCCAGCAGCTACAGTTTAGGGCTGTTTTTT.

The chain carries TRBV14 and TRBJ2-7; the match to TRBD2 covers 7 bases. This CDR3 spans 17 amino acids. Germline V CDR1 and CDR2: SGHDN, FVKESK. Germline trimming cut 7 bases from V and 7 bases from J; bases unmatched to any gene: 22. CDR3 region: CASNLRRSLPGTNEQYF. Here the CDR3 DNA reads TGTGCCAGCAATCTCCGCCGCTCCCTGCCCGGGACTAATGAGCAGTACTTC.